The clone carrying this TCR beta chain was detected only a few times. Produced via immunoSEQ multiplex PCR; TCRdb's table is partial and in-frame only. The sample has 110,000 to 150,000 clones, approximately 80% seen once; the top ten hold 1.5% to 2%. Exposed participants came across a COVID-19 case within 2 weeks before study entry. These data belong to a study of blood T cell repertoires in COVID-19. At the level of the study: T cells, B-cell-depleted T cells, or PBMCs provided the cDNA or gDNA that served as material.

Trimming shortened V by 7 bases and J by 6 bases, and 10 bases separated the two germline ends. CDR1 and CDR2 (germline): LGHDT, YNNKEL (reference sequence). The CDR3 extends over 11 amino acids. Sequenced: PBMCs or T cells enriched from blood (not recorded which). The TCR was taken from a woman aged 18-29 years who had been exposed to COVID-19. This chain links TRBV3-1 (or the pseudogene TRBV3-2) with TRBJ2-7; D call uncertain. In nucleotides, the CDR3 is TGTGCCAGCACCGCATCCGGCGAGCAGTACTTC. It specifies CASTASGEQYF.